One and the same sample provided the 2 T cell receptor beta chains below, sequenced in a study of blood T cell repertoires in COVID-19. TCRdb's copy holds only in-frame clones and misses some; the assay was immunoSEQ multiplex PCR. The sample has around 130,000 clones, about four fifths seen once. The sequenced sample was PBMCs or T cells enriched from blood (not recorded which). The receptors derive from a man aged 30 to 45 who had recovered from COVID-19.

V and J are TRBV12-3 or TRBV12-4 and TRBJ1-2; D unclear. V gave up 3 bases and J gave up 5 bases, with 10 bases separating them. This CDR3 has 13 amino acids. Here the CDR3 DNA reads TGTGCCAGCAGTTTGGGCCGTACTTATGGCTACACCTTC. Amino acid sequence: CASSLGRTYGYTF.

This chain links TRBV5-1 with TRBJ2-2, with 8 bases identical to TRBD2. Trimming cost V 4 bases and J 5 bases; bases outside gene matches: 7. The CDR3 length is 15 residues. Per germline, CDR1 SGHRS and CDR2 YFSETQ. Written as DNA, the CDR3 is TGCGCCAGCAGCACGGGGACTAGTACTACCGGGGAGCTGTTTTTT. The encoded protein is CASSTGTSTTGELFF.